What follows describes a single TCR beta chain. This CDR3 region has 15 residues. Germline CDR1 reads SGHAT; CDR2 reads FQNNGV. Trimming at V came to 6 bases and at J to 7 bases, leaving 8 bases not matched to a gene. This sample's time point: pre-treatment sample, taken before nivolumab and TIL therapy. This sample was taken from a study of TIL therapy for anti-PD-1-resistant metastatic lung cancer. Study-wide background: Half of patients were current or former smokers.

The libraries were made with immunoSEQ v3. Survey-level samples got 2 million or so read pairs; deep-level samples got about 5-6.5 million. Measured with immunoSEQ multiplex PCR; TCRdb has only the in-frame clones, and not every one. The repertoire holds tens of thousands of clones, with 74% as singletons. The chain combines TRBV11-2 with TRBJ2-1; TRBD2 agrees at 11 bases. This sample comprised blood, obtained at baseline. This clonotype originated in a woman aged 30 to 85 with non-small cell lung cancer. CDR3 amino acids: CASRKLAGDRNEQFF. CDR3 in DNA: TGTGCCAGCAGAAAACTAGCGGGAGATCGGAATGAGCAGTTCTTC.